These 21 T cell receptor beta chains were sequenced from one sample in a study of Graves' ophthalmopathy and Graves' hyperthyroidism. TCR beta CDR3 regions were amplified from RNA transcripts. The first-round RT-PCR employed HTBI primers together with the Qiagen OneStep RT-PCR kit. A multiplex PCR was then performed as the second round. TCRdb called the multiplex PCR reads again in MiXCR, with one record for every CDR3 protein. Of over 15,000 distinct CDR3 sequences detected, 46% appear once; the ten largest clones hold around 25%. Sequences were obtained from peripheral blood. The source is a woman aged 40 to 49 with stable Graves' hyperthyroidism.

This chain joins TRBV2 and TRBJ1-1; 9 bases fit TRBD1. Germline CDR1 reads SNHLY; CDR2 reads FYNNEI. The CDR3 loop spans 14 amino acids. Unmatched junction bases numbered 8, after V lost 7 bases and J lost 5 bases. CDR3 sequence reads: CASKTGTGRTEAFF. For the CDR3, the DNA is TGTGCCAGCAAAACCGGGACAGGGAGGACTGAAGCTTTCTTT. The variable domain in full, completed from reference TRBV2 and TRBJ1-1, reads EPEVTQTPSHQVTQMGQEVILRCVPISNHLYFYWYRQILGQKVEFLVSFYNNEISEKSEIFDDQFSVERPDGSNFTLKIRSTKLEDSAMYFCASKTGTGRTEAFFGQGTRLTVV.

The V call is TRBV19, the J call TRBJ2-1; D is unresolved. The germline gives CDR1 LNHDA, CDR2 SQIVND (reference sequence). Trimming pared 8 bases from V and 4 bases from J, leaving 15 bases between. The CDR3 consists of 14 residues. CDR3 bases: TGTGCCAGTTATGGCAGTGAAGGTTACAATGAGCAGTTCTTC. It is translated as CASYGSEGYNEQFF.

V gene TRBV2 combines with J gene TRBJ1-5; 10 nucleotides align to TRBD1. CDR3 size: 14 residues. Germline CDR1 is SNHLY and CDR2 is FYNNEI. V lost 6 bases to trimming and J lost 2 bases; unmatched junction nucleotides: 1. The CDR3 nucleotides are TGTGCCAGCAGCGGGACAGGGGGCAATCAGCCCCAGCATTTT. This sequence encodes CASSGTGGNQPQHF.

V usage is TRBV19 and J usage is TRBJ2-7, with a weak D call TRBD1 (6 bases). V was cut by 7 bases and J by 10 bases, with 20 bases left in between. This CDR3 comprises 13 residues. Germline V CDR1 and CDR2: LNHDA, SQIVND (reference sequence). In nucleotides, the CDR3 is TGTGCCAGTAATTGGGGCCCTGGGGGCGCCCAGTACTTC. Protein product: CASNWGPGGAQYF.

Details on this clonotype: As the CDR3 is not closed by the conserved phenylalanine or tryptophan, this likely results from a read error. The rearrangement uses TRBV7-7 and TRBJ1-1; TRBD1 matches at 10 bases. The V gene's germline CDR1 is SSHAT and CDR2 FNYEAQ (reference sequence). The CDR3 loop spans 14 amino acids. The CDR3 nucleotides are TGTGCTAGCAGCATGCGACAGGGGGCAACTGAAGCTTTCTTA. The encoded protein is CASSMRQGATEAFL.

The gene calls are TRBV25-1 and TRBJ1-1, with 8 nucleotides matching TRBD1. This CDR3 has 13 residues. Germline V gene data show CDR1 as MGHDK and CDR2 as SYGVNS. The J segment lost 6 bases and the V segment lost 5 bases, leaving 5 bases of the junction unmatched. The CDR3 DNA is TGTGCCAGCAGTTCGACAGGGGACGCTGAAGCTTTCTTT. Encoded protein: CASSSTGDAEAFF.

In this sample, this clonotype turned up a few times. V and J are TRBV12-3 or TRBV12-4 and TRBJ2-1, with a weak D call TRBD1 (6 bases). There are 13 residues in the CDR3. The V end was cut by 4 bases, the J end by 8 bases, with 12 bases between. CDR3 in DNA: TGTGCCAGCAGTTCGCAGGGGCCCGATGAGCAGTTCTTC. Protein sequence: CASSSQGPDEQFF.

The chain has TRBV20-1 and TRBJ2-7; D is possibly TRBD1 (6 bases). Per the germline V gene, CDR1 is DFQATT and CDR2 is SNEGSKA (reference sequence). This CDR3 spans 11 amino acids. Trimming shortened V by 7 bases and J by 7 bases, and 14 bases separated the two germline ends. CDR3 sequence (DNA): TGCAGTGTGGGCAGGGGCGGGGAGCAGTACTTC. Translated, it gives CSVGRGGEQYF.

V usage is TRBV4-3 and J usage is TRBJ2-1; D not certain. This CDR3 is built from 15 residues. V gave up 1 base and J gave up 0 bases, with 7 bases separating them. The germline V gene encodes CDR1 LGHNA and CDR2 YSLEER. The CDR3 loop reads CASSQGGVSYNEQFF. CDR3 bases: TGCGCCAGCAGCCAAGGAGGAGTCTCCTACAATGAGCAGTTCTTC.

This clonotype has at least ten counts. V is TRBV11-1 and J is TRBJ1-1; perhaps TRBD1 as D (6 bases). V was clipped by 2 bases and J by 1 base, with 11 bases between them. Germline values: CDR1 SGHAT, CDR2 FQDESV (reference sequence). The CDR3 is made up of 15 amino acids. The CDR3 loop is CASSLYEGGNTEAFF. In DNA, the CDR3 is TGTGCCAGCAGCTTATATGAGGGGGGGAACACTGAAGCTTTCTTT.

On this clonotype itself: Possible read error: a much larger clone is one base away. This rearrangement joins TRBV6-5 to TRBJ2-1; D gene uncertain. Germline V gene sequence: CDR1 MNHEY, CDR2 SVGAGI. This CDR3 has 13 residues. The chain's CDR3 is CDSSYQDVNEQFF. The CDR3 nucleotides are TGTGACAGCAGTTACCAGGACGTCAATGAGCAGTTCTTC.

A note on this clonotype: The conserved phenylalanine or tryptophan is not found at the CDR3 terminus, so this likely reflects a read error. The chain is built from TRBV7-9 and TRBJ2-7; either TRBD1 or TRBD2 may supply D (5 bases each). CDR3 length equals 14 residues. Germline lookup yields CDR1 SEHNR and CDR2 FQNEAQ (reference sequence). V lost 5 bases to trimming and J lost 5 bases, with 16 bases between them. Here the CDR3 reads CASSLESRDHEQYS. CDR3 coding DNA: TGTGCCAGCAGCCTAGAGAGCAGGGACCACGAGCAGTACTCC.

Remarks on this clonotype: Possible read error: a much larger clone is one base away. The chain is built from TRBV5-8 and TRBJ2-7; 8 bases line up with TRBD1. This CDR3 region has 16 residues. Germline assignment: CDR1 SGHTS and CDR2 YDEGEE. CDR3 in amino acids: CANSTTGQVEFHEQYF. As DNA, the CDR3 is TGTGCCAACAGCACGACGGGACAGGTTGAATTCCACGAGCAGTACTTC.

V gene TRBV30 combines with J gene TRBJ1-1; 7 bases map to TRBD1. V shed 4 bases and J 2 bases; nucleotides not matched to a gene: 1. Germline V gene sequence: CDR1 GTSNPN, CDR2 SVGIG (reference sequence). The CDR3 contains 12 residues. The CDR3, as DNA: TGTGCCTGGACAGGGGGAAACACTGAAGCTTTCTTT. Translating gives CAWTGGNTEAFF.

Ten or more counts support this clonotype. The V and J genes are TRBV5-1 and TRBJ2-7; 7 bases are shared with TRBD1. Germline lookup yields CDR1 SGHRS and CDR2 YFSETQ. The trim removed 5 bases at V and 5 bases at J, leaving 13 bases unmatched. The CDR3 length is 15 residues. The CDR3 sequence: CASRIYSDRVHEQYF. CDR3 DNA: TGCGCCAGCAGGATATACAGTGACAGGGTCCACGAGCAGTACTTC.

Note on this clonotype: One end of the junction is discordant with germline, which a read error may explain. CDR3 residues: CASGYGDSQETQYF. In DNA form, the CDR3 reads TGTGCCAGCGGTTACGGGGACTCGCAAGAGACCCAGTACTTC. The chain couples TRBV6-5 to TRBJ2-5; TRBD2 is a possible D gene (6 bases). Germline loops: CDR1 MNHEY, CDR2 SVGAGI. The CDR3 has 14 residues.

CDR3 sequence (DNA): TGTGCCAGCAGTGGGGTGACAGGGGGGACCGCGAAGGATGAGCAGTTCTTC. It translates to CASSGVTGGTAKDEQFF. The V and J genes are TRBV2 and TRBJ2-1; 9 bases are shared with TRBD1. The germline CDR1 and CDR2 sequences are SNHLY and FYNNEI. This CDR3 region has 17 residues. V gave up 4 bases and J gave up 8 bases; unmatched junction bases: 15. Filled out from reference TRBV2 and TRBJ2-1, the complete variable domain reads EPEVTQTPSHQVTQMGQEVILRCVPISNHLYFYWYRQILGQKVEFLVSFYNNEISEKSEIFDDQFSVERPDGSNFTLKIRSTKLEDSAMYFCASSGVTGGTAKDEQFFGPGTRLTVL.

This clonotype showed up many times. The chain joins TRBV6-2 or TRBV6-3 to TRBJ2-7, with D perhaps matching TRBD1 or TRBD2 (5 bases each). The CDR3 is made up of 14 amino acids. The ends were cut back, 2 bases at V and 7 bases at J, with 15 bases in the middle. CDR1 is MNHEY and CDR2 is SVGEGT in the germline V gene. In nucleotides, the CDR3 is TGTGCCAGCAGTTACCTCCTTTCTGAGGGGGAGCAGTACTTC. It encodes CASSYLLSEGEQYF.

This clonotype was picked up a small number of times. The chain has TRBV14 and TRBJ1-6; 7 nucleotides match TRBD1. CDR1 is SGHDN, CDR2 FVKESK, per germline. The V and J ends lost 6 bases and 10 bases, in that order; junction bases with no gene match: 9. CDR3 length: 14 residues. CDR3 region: CASRAQGLGSPLHF. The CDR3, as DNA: TGTGCCAGCAGAGCACAGGGGTTAGGATCACCCCTCCACTTT.

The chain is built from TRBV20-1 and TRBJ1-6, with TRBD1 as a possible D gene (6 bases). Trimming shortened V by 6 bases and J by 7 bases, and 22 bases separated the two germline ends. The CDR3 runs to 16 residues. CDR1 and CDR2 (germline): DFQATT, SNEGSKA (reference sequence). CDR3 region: CSAPDPLGGGNSPLHF. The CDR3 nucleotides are TGCAGTGCGCCCGACCCACTGGGGGGCGGGAATTCACCCCTCCACTTT.

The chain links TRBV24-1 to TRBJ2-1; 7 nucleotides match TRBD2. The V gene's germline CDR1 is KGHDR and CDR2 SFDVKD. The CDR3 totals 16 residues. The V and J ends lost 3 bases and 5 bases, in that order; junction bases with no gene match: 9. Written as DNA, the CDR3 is TGTGCCACCAGTGATCCGCTGGGAGGGCCGGACAATGAGCAGTTCTTC. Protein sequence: CATSDPLGGPDNEQFF.